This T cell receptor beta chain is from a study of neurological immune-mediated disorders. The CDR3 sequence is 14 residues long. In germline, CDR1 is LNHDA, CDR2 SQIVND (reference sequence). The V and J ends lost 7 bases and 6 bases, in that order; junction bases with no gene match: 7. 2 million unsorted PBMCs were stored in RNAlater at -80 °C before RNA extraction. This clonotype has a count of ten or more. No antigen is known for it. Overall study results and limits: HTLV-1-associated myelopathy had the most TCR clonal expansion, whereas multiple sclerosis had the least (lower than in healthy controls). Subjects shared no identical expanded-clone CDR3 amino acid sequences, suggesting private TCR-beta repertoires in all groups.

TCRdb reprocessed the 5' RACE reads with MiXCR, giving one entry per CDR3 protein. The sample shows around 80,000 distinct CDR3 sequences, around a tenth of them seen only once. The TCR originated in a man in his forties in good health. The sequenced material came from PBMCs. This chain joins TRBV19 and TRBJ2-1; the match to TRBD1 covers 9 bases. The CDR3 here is CASKLGTGLNEQFF. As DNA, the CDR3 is TGTGCCAGTAAACTCGGGACAGGGCTCAATGAGCAGTTCTTC.